One and the same sample provided the 14 T cell receptor beta chains below, sequenced in a study of beta chain features in type 1 diabetes. Study outcomes and limitations: Moderate but significant shortening of TCRB CDR3s was recorded in all four CD4+ subsets from Type 1 diabetes patients.

Sequencing targeted expressed TCRB transcripts, as all isolated RNA had been reverse transcribed. The table came from immunoSEQ multiplex PCR; TCRdb's copy has only in-frame clones and leaves some out. The sample lists about 120,000 clones; roughly 15% were seen once. These receptors lack a known antigen. Sequencing was done on a sample of central memory CD4+ T cells from blood. Source of these receptors: a man aged 30 to 39 with type 1 diabetes.

This clone was recorded at least ten times. This sequence joins TRBV4-3 and TRBJ2-3, with D maybe TRBD1 (5 bases). Trimming removed 0 bases at V and 4 bases at J, with 11 bases between. There are 15 residues in the CDR3. CDR1 is LGHNA and CDR2 is YSLEER in the germline V gene. CDR3 DNA: TGCGCCAGCAGCCAAGAGGGGCTTCTGGCAGATACGCAGTATTTT. It specifies CASSQEGLLADTQYF.

The chain couples TRBV4-2 to TRBJ2-3; 7 positions match TRBD2. CDR3 size: 16 residues. CDR1 and CDR2 (germline): LGHNA, YNFKEQ. J was trimmed by 1 base and V by 0 bases; bases with no gene match: 4. The CDR3 nucleotides read TGTGCCAGCAGCCAAGAAGAGCGGGGCGGCACAGATACGCAGTATTTT. Translation gives CASSQEERGGTDTQYF.

V is TRBV29-1 and J is TRBJ2-5; TRBD1 might be the D (7 bases). The CDR3 runs to 13 residues. Trimming removed 4 bases from V and 5 bases from J, with 14 bases in between. Per the germline V gene, CDR1 is SQVTM and CDR2 is ANQGSEA. DNA of the CDR3: TGCAGCGTTGTCAGGGGGGCAAGTGAGACCCAGTACTTC. It translates to CSVVRGASETQYF. Full variable domain (rest looked up from reference TRBV29-1 and TRBJ2-5): SAVISQKPSRDICQRGTSLTIQCQVDSQVTMMFWYRQQPGQSLTLIATANQGSEATYESGFVIDKFPISRPNLTFSTLTVSNMSPEDSSIYLCSVVRGASETQYFGPGTRLLVL.

V gene TRBV29-1 combines with J gene TRBJ1-2; D is unresolved. Between the trimmed V and J ends, which lost 1 base and 8 bases, there was a span of 8 bases. The CDR3 length is 11 residues. Germline V gene lookup returns CDR1 SQVTM and CDR2 ANQGSEA. CDR3 sequence reads: CSVEAGGGYTF. The DNA for the CDR3 is TGCAGCGTTGAAGCGGGAGGGGGCTACACCTTC.

This chain connects TRBV6-5 to TRBJ2-7; 8 bases are shared with TRBD1. The CDR3 extends over 15 amino acids. Per the germline V gene, CDR1 is MNHEY and CDR2 is SVGAGI. J gave up 3 bases and V 2 bases, and 6 bases lay outside the gene matches. This CDR3 is CASSYGQGKSYEQYF. The CDR3 DNA reads TGTGCCAGCAGTTACGGACAGGGCAAAAGCTACGAGCAGTACTTC.

This clone appeared a few times. V is TRBV7-9 and J is TRBJ2-3; no clear D. The V and J ends lost 2 bases and 4 bases respectively, with 4 bases between them. Germline lookup yields CDR1 SEHNR and CDR2 FQNEAQ (reference sequence). This CDR3 is 12 amino acids long. The CDR3 sequence is CASSLRADTQYF. The CDR3 bases are TGTGCCAGCAGCTTAAGGGCAGATACGCAGTATTTT.

This clone was counted many times. The chain recombines TRBV9 with TRBJ2-1; TRBD2 is a possible D gene (6 bases). This CDR3 spans 13 amino acids. V was pared by 2 bases and J by 7 bases, with 10 bases between. In germline, CDR1 is SGDLS, CDR2 YYNGEE. Written as DNA, the CDR3 is TGTGCCAGCAGCGTGGCGGGGTGGAATGAGCAGTTCTTC. Its protein product is CASSVAGWNEQFF.

This clone occurred a few times. The gene calls are TRBV7-2 and TRBJ2-7, with TRBD1 identical over 8 bases. Germline V gene data show CDR1 as SGHTA and CDR2 as FQGNSA. J was trimmed by 4 bases and V by 5 bases; bases with no gene match: 1. CDR3 size: 12 residues. The CDR3 reads CASSRQGYEQYF. Written as DNA, the CDR3 is TGTGCCAGCAGCAGACAGGGGTACGAGCAGTACTTC.

The chain links TRBV7-2 to TRBJ2-1; D is unresolved. Per germline, CDR1 SGHTA and CDR2 FQGNSA. The V end lost 1 base, the J end lost 8 bases, and 9 bases lay between the germline ends. The CDR3 is 13 residues long. In DNA form, the CDR3 reads TGTGCCAGCAGCTTAGAACGGTTGGATGAGCAGTTCTTC. Amino acids: CASSLERLDEQFF.

The CDR3 sequence is CASSLGPGFSYEQYF. In DNA form, the CDR3 reads TGTGCCAGCAGCTTAGGTCCAGGCTTCTCCTACGAGCAGTACTTC. This chain uses TRBV13 with TRBJ2-7; unclear D gene. V lost 0 bases to trimming and J lost 0 bases, with 9 bases between them. In germline, CDR1 is PRHDT, CDR2 FYEKMQ (reference sequence). This CDR3 contains 15 residues.

This chain connects TRBV7-2 to TRBJ2-2; 8 positions match TRBD1. The germline gives CDR1 SGHTA, CDR2 FQGNSA. V lost 5 bases and J lost 3; bases outside the gene matches: 5. This CDR3 contains 15 residues. CDR3 sequence reads: CASSNGQGYTGELFF. The CDR3 DNA reads TGTGCCAGCAGCAATGGACAGGGATACACCGGGGAGCTGTTTTTT.

The chain uses TRBV29-1 and TRBJ1-2, with 7 bases lining up with TRBD1. The trim removed 0 bases at V and 7 bases at J, leaving 11 bases unmatched. The germline CDR1 and CDR2 sequences are SQVTM and ANQGSEA. The CDR3 loop spans 15 amino acids. This chain's CDR3 is CSVEDPGQPGSGYTF. The CDR3 DNA follows: TGCAGCGTTGAAGATCCGGGACAGCCAGGTTCTGGCTACACCTTC. Full variable domain (rest looked up from reference TRBV29-1 and TRBJ1-2): SAVISQKPSRDICQRGTSLTIQCQVDSQVTMMFWYRQQPGQSLTLIATANQGSEATYESGFVIDKFPISRPNLTFSTLTVSNMSPEDSSIYLCSVEDPGQPGSGYTFGSGTRLTVV.

CDR3 protein: CASSATPDNEQFF. In DNA form, the CDR3 reads TGTGCCAGCAGCGCGACCCCGGACAATGAGCAGTTCTTC. This chain connects TRBV9 to TRBJ2-1, with unresolved D. The V and J ends lost 3 bases and 5 bases respectively, with 9 bases between them. CDR3 size: 13 residues. Germline V CDR1 and CDR2: SGDLS, YYNGEE.

This clone has a handful of counts. This chain joins TRBV30 and TRBJ1-6; no definite D call. With 3 bases removed from V and 5 bases from J, the gap between germline ends came to 5 bases. Germline loops: CDR1 GTSNPN, CDR2 SVGIG (reference sequence). The CDR3 runs to 12 residues. CDR3 coding DNA: TGTGCCTGGAGCCCTAATAATTCACCCCTCCACTTT. Residues: CAWSPNNSPLHF.